This passage covers 19 T cell receptor beta chains from one sample sequenced in a study of cytomegalovirus exposure and HLA in healthy donors. PCR was performed using 60 Vbeta and 13 Jbeta primers. The data were produced by immunoSEQ multiplex PCR, yet TCRdb's version contains in-frame clones alone and is incomplete. This table has 57,000 or so clones, 70% to 80% appearing once. Sequencing was performed on PBMCs. Receptors originate from a woman aged 55-70 years in good health and CMV-seropositive.

The genes are TRBV28 and TRBJ2-7; 9 bases agree with TRBD1. CDR1 MDHEN and CDR2 SYDVKM come from the germline V gene. Trimming at V came to 8 bases and at J to 4 bases, leaving 27 bases not matched to a gene. CDR3 length: 20 residues. CDR3 amino acids: CASGGPKPGQGIIVEYEQYF. The CDR3 nucleotides are TGTGCCAGCGGGGGCCCAAAACCGGGACAGGGCATCATTGTTGAATACGAGCAGTACTTC.

The chain couples TRBV5-1 to TRBJ1-1; 11 bases fit TRBD1. The germline CDR1 and CDR2 sequences are SGHRS and YFSETQ. The V segment lost 4 bases and the J segment 7 bases; nucleotides outside the gene matches: 6. The CDR3 covers 14 residues. CDR3 loop: CASSLRTGGVEAFF. The DNA for the CDR3 is TGCGCCAGCAGCCTACGGACAGGGGGCGTTGAAGCTTTCTTT.

The rearrangement links TRBV7-6 to TRBJ2-2, with 10 nucleotides matching TRBD1. There are 17 residues in the CDR3. V lost 5 bases and J lost 3; bases outside the gene matches: 9. CDR1 is SGHVS, CDR2 FNYEAQ, per germline. The CDR3 coding sequence is TGTGCCAGCAGCCCGATGACAGGGGGCGAGGACACCGGGGAGCTGTTTTTT. Its protein is CASSPMTGGEDTGELFF.

The V call is TRBV18, the J call TRBJ1-5, with D possibly matching TRBD1 (6 bases). This CDR3 comprises 16 residues. V shed 0 bases and J shed 0 bases, with 9 bases lying between them. The germline gives CDR1 KGHSH, CDR2 LQKENI. In nucleotides, the CDR3 is TGTGCCAGCTCACCACCGGGGGCAAATAGCAATCAGCCCCAGCATTTT. It codes for CASSPPGANSNQPQHF.

A few counts support this clone. V gene TRBV7-6 combines with J gene TRBJ2-7, with 10 bases fitting TRBD1. Losses at the gene ends were 0 bases for V and 4 bases for J; bases not matched to a gene: 12. The CDR3 covers 18 residues. CDR1 and CDR2 (germline): SGHVS, FNYEAQ. The CDR3 spells CASSLATSGTGAAYEQYF. The CDR3 coding sequence is TGTGCCAGCAGCTTAGCAACTAGTGGGACAGGGGCCGCTTACGAGCAGTACTTC.

CDR3 residues: CATQGGIHGYTF. The CDR3 DNA is TGTGCCACCCAAGGGGGAATCCATGGCTACACCTTC. This chain uses TRBV2 with TRBJ1-2, with D possibly TRBD1 on 6 matching bases. Trimming removed 10 bases at V and 6 bases at J, with 15 bases between. The CDR3 runs to 12 residues. Germline lookup yields CDR1 SNHLY and CDR2 FYNNEI.

Comments on this clone: A read error may produce the germline difference seen at one junction end. The rearrangement links TRBV30 to TRBJ1-6, with no clear D. Germline V gene lookup returns CDR1 GTSNPN and CDR2 SVGIG (reference sequence). The CDR3 extends over 16 amino acids. The CDR3 DNA reads TGTGCCCGGAGTGTAGCGAGGGCCTTCTATAATTCACCCCTCCACTTT. The encoded protein is CARSVARAFYNSPLHF.

The rearrangement links TRBV5-1 to TRBJ2-7, with D perhaps TRBD1 (6 bases). CDR1 is SGHRS, CDR2 YFSETQ, per germline. Trimming took off 4 bases at V and 1 base at J, with 15 bases between the two ends. This CDR3 region has 15 residues. The CDR3 is CASSPTGLRSYEQYF. The CDR3 DNA reads as TGCGCCAGCAGCCCAACAGGGCTACGGTCCTACGAGCAGTACTTC.

The chain carries TRBV10-3 and TRBJ1-1, with D possibly being TRBD1 (5 bases). V dropped 7 bases and J dropped 5 bases, with 14 bases sitting between them. This CDR3 comprises 13 residues. Germline values: CDR1 ENHRY, CDR2 SYGVKD. CDR3 residues: CAITGGSGTEAFF. DNA of the CDR3: TGTGCCATCACCGGGGGATCCGGTACTGAAGCTTTCTTT.

The chain couples TRBV11-2 to TRBJ2-1; TRBD2 aligns across 12 bases. The J segment lost 8 bases and the V segment lost 3 bases, leaving 5 bases of the junction unmatched. The CDR3 sequence is 15 residues long. In germline, CDR1 is SGHAT, CDR2 FQNNGV. DNA for the CDR3: TGTGCCAGCAGCTTTGTGACTAGCGGGGGAGATGAGCAGTTCTTC. Translation gives CASSFVTSGGDEQFF.

The rearrangement joins TRBV2 to TRBJ1-6, with 8 bases matching TRBD1. Germline CDR1 reads SNHLY; CDR2 reads FYNNEI. Germline trimming cut 6 bases from V and 7 bases from J; bases unmatched to any gene: 5. The length of the CDR3 is 14 residues. DNA of the CDR3: TGTGCCAGCAGCCTGGGACAGGAAAATTCACCCCTCCACTTT. Residues: CASSLGQENSPLHF.

V gene TRBV29-1 combines with J gene TRBJ2-1, with TRBD1 matching 10 bases. The V segment lost 6 bases and the J segment 8 bases; nucleotides outside the gene matches: 4. The CDR3 spans 12 residues. The V gene's germline CDR1 is SQVTM and CDR2 ANQGSEA. The CDR3 spells CSVGQGSYEQFF. For the CDR3, the DNA is TGCAGCGTGGGACAGGGGAGTTATGAGCAGTTCTTC.

This clone was counted only a few times. The chain couples TRBV5-4 to TRBJ2-7, with 9 bases lining up with TRBD1. V shed 4 bases and J 3 bases; nucleotides not matched to a gene: 5. This CDR3 has 14 amino acids. Germline assignment: CDR1 SGHNT and CDR2 YYREEE (reference sequence). Written as DNA, the CDR3 is TGTGCCAGCAGCGAAGGACAGGGGATCTACGAGCAGTACTTC. Translated: CASSEGQGIYEQYF.

V gene TRBV29-1 combines with J gene TRBJ2-3, with 7 bases identical to TRBD2. Germline V gives CDR1 SQVTM, CDR2 ANQGSEA. Trimming at V came to 7 bases and at J to 2 bases, leaving 9 bases not matched to a gene. The CDR3 sequence is 14 residues long. The CDR3 loop is CSGILAPYTDTQYF. The CDR3 DNA follows: TGCAGCGGCATACTAGCGCCTTACACAGATACGCAGTATTTT.

The chain has TRBV19 and TRBJ1-1; D is uncertain. The CDR3 is made up of 13 amino acids. Trimming shortened V by 3 bases and J by 6 bases, and 11 bases separated the two germline ends. Germline-derived CDR1 and CDR2 are LNHDA and SQIVND (reference sequence). The CDR3 DNA sequence: TGTGCCAGTAGTATGATCGGGAAGGCTGAAGCTTTCTTT. This encodes CASSMIGKAEAFF.

The genes are TRBV20-1 and TRBJ2-1; D is undetermined. Germline assignment: CDR1 DFQATT and CDR2 SNEGSKA (reference sequence). V gave up 3 bases and J gave up 8 bases, with 5 bases separating them. The CDR3 is 10 residues long. This CDR3 reads CSASEDEQFF. Here the CDR3 DNA reads TGCAGTGCTAGTGAGGATGAGCAGTTCTTC.

The chain links TRBV28 to TRBJ1-4; D is unclear. Looked up from germline, CDR1 is MDHEN and CDR2 is SYDVKM. Trimming shortened V by 2 bases and J by 8 bases, and 15 bases separated the two germline ends. CDR3 size: 15 residues. In DNA form, the CDR3 reads TGTGCCAGCAGTTTACAGGCCCTTCGAAAGGAAAAACTGTTTTTT. Translation: CASSLQALRKEKLFF.

Details on this clone: At one end the junction does not follow the germline gene, possibly because of a read error. V is TRBV10-3 and J is TRBJ2-1, with D possibly being TRBD1 (6 bases). This CDR3 region has 12 residues. Looked up from germline, CDR1 is ENHRY and CDR2 is SYGVKD. The CDR3 sequence: CATSELGTEQFF. For the CDR3, the DNA is TGTGCCACCAGTGAATTAGGGACAGAGCAGTTCTTC.

This clone has only one observation. The rearrangement uses TRBV18 and TRBJ1-2; TRBD1 is a possible D gene (5 bases). CDR1 and CDR2 from the germline V gene are KGHSH and LQKENI. This CDR3 comprises 18 residues. Trimming shortened V by 3 bases and J by 0 bases, and 20 bases separated the two germline ends. CDR3: CASSPLRGVGMANYGYTF. As DNA, the CDR3 is TGTGCCAGCTCACCCCTCCGGGGGGTAGGAATGGCTAACTATGGCTACACCTTC.